Listed below are T cell receptor beta chains from one sample, sequenced in a study of OX40 agonist ivuxolimab in advanced cancers. Some clones are missing from TCRdb's copy, which holds only in-frame ones; the method was immunoSEQ multiplex PCR. The data contain some 67,000 clones, more than 70% of them singletons. Material: CD4+ or CD8+ T cells sorted from blood, obtained in a trial of the OX40 agonist ivuxolimab. These receptors were collected from an adult with an advanced solid tumor such as melanoma, head and neck, liver or kidney cancer. The CDR3 runs from the conserved cysteine through the conserved F or W. D genes are given only for firm matches. Size tells how often a clone was seen (once, few, many) or the class of an expanded clone, and some rows leave it out.

CDR3nt | CDR3aa | d_gene | j_gene | v_gene | abundance
TGTGCCAGCAGCGGCGACAGGGAAAGAAAGACCCAGTACTTC | CASSGDRERKTQYF | TRBD1 | TRBJ2-5 | TRBV28 | -
TGCGCCAGCAGCTCGGGGGCGGGAGAGACCCAGTACTTC | CASSSGAGETQYF | - | TRBJ2-5 | TRBV5-1 | -
TGTGCCAGCACATTAGGACGGGACAGAGGGGTAGATACGCAGTATTTT | CASTLGRDRGVDTQYF | TRBD1 | TRBJ2-3 | TRBV2 | -
TGTGCCAGCAGCAGACTAGCGGGAGCCTACGAGCAGTACTTC | CASSRLAGAYEQYF | TRBD2 | TRBJ2-7 | TRBV6-5 | -
TGTGCCACCAGCAGAGATGCGCACGAGCAGTACTTC | CATSRDAHEQYF | - | TRBJ2-7 | TRBV15 | -
TGTGCCAGCACAAAGGAAGGGGACACTGAAGCTTTCTTT | CASTKEGDTEAFF | - | TRBJ1-1 | TRBV2 | few
TGTGCCAGCAGTCCCGGGACTACCCTATACGAGCAGTACTTC | CASSPGTTLYEQYF | TRBD2 | TRBJ2-7 | TRBV27 | -
TGTGCCAGTATTAGCGACCGGGGGGCTCAGCCCCAGCATTTT | CASISDRGAQPQHF | - | TRBJ1-5 | TRBV6-4 | -
TGTGCCAGCAGAAAGGAGGTGTTAGCTCTTTATAATGAGCAGTTCTTC | CASRKEVLALYNEQFF | - | TRBJ2-1 | TRBV11-2 | -
TGTGCCAGCGCGGCACCCCTCCACTTT | CASAAPLHF | - | TRBJ1-6 | TRBV11-2 | -
TGTGCCAGCAGTTACTCGGGACAGATGGGAGCTTTCTTT | CASSYSGQMGAFF | TRBD1 | TRBJ1-1 | TRBV6-5 | -
TGTGCCAGCAGCGTCCGTAGGACAGGGGGCGGTGGCTACACCTTC | CASSVRRTGGGGYTF | TRBD1 | TRBJ1-2 | TRBV7-2 | -
TGTGCCAGCAGCTTCCAGCAGGGGACAGATACGCAGTATTTT | CASSFQQGTDTQYF | - | TRBJ2-3 | TRBV7-2 | once
TGTGCCAGTAGTATGGGCAGTAACTGGAACACTGAAGCTTTCTTT | CASSMGSNWNTEAFF | - | TRBJ1-1 | TRBV19 | -
TGTGCCAGCAGCTTAGGGGGAGGGGGCACTGAAGCTTTCTTT | CASSLGGGGTEAFF | - | TRBJ1-1 | TRBV7-9 | -
TGTGCCAGCAGCTGGGACAGGATCTATGGCTACACCTTC | CASSWDRIYGYTF | TRBD1 | TRBJ1-2 | TRBV7-2 | -
TGTGCCAGCAGTGAAAGCATCTACTGGAACACTGAAGCTTTCTTT | CASSESIYWNTEAFF | - | TRBJ1-1 | TRBV6-1 | -
TGTGCCAGCAGCTTAGCGGTCGGCGTGGAGACCCAGTACTTC | CASSLAVGVETQYF | - | TRBJ2-5 | TRBV11-1 | -
TGTGCCAGCAGCTTTCGACAGGGAGATTACGAGCAGTACTTC | CASSFRQGDYEQYF | TRBD1 | TRBJ2-7 | TRBV7-2 | -
TGTGCCAGCAGTGATTCCCCAACAGGGGCCAACGTCCTGACTTTC | CASSDSPTGANVLTF | - | TRBJ2-6 | TRBV6-1 | -
TGTGCCAGCAGACAGGGTAGGACGGCTGAAGCTTTCTTT | CASRQGRTAEAFF | - | TRBJ1-1 | TRBV2 | -
TGCGCCAGCAGCGAGGCAGCGGGGGCGAGCTCCTACGAGCAGTACTTC | CASSEAAGASSYEQYF | TRBD2 | TRBJ2-7 | TRBV5-1 | -